The next 26 T cell receptor beta chains were all read from a single sample in a study of T cells in Graves' hyperthyroidism and ophthalmopathy. Template material for amplifying TCR beta CDR3 regions consisted of RNA transcripts. First-round RT-PCR targeting the TCR CDR3 was performed with the HTBI primer set. TCRdb redid the calling of the multiplex PCR reads with MiXCR, one entry per CDR3 protein. The table includes approximately 400,000 distinct CDR3 sequences, roughly 13% detected once. Sequencing was performed on blood. The receptor set was obtained from a young man with Graves' hyperthyroidism that later progressed to Graves' ophthalmopathy.

This clonotype showed up many times. The chain uses TRBV10-3 and TRBJ1-6; D is possibly TRBD1 (6 bases). Germline V CDR1 and CDR2: ENHRY, SYGVKD. The CDR3 is made up of 16 amino acids. V lost 1 base to trimming and J lost 6 bases, with 13 bases between them. CDR3 DNA: TGTGCCATCAGTGAGTGGACAGTCGGCCCTAATTCACCCCTCCACTTT. Encoded protein: CAISEWTVGPNSPLHF.

This clonotype was counted between two and nine times. V usage is TRBV12-3 or TRBV12-4 and J usage is TRBJ1-1; TRBD1 matches 10 bases. The V gene end was trimmed by 7 bases and the J gene end by 0 bases; junction bases not matched to a gene: 8. The CDR3 runs to 16 residues. CDR3 nucleotide sequence: TGTGCCAGCAACAACTGGGACAGGGGTATGAACACTGAAGCTTTCTTT. As protein: CASNNWDRGMNTEAFF.

This clonotype was observed many times. The chain has TRBV20-1 and TRBJ1-2, with 8 bases that match TRBD1. Germline V lookup: CDR1 DFQATT, CDR2 SNEGSKA (reference sequence). The ends lost 2 bases at V and 2 bases at J; junction bases unmatched: 1. The CDR3 has 13 amino acids. CDR3 in amino acids: CSARQGANYGYTF. The CDR3 bases are TGCAGTGCTAGACAGGGGGCCAACTATGGCTACACCTTC.

This clonotype was observed a handful of times. The rearrangement joins TRBV6-2 or TRBV6-3 to TRBJ2-2, with D hard to call. The CDR3 loop spans 13 amino acids. Trimming shortened V by 1 base and J by 8 bases, and 8 bases separated the two germline ends. Germline V gene sequence: CDR1 MNHEY, CDR2 SVGEGT. The CDR3 DNA is TGTGCCAGCAGTTACTATAAGGGAGGGGAGCTGTTTTTT. Encoded protein: CASSYYKGGELFF.

The gene calls are TRBV19 and TRBJ2-3; D ambiguous. The CDR3 has 13 residues. Germline loops: CDR1 LNHDA, CDR2 SQIVND (reference sequence). Trimming cost V 4 bases and J 2 bases, with 7 bases left between them. The CDR3 DNA follows: TGTGCCAGTAGTACCATCAACACAGATACGCAGTATTTT. Its translation is CASSTINTDTQYF.

The rearrangement uses TRBV7-6 and TRBJ2-1; D ambiguous. Looked up from germline, CDR1 is SGHVS and CDR2 is FNYEAQ. V lost 1 base and J lost 9, with 16 bases in between. CDR3 size: 15 residues. The CDR3, as DNA: TGTGCCAGCAGCTTAGTGGCCCCGCCTAGGGTTGAGCAGTTCTTC. Its protein is CASSLVAPPRVEQFF.

This clonotype was picked up one time. The rearrangement uses TRBV7-6 and TRBJ2-6; TRBD1 aligns across 8 bases. The CDR3 spans 15 residues. Unmatched junction bases numbered 2, after V lost 5 bases and J lost 2 bases. Germline V lookup: CDR1 SGHVS, CDR2 FNYEAQ. The DNA for the CDR3 is TGTGCCAGCAGCCCCAGGGGGCCTGGGGCCAACGTCCTGACTTTC. It is translated as CASSPRGPGANVLTF.

This chain connects TRBV27 to TRBJ1-2; D gene uncertain. The V end lost 1 base, the J end lost 2 bases, and 11 bases lay between the germline ends. CDR3 length: 15 residues. CDR1 is MNHEY and CDR2 is SMNVEV in the germline V gene (reference sequence). The CDR3 region is CASSLLAGANYGYTF. DNA for the CDR3: TGTGCCAGCAGTTTATTAGCGGGCGCGAACTATGGCTACACCTTC.

Remarks on this clonotype: This may be a read error, as it is one base from a much larger clone. The chain has TRBV20-1 and TRBJ2-7; D is possibly TRBD1 (6 bases). The germline V gene encodes CDR1 DFQATT and CDR2 SNEGSKA (reference sequence). This CDR3 is 12 amino acids long. The CDR3 nucleotides read TGCGGTGCTAGGGGGTTTACTGACGAGCAGTACTTC. Its protein is CGARGFTDEQYF.

The table lists this clonotype with a few counts. The chain has TRBV2 and TRBJ2-2; D not resolved. V lost 1 base to trimming and J lost 6 bases, with 9 bases between them. This CDR3 has 14 amino acids. CDR1 and CDR2 (germline): SNHLY, FYNNEI. CDR3 region: CASSEDSPAGELFF. The CDR3 DNA follows: TGTGCCAGCAGTGAAGACTCGCCGGCCGGGGAGCTGTTTTTT.

V is TRBV6-5 and J is TRBJ1-1; D gene unclear. The CDR3 sequence is 12 residues long. V was trimmed by 2 bases and J by 7 bases, leaving 8 bases between them. In germline, CDR1 is MNHEY, CDR2 SVGAGI. CDR3 DNA sequence: TGTGCCAGCAGTTACGGGCGCATTGAAGCTTTCTTT. Amino acids: CASSYGRIEAFF.

This clonotype has at least ten counts. This chain links TRBV6-2 or TRBV6-3 with TRBJ2-7, with D perhaps matching TRBD1 (6 bases). This CDR3 is 12 amino acids long. Trimming took off 7 bases at V and 6 bases at J, with 13 bases between the two ends. Germline CDR1 MNHEY, CDR2 SVGEGT. CDR3 loop: CASTYRAGEQYF. In DNA, the CDR3 is TGTGCCAGCACATACAGGGCTGGCGAGCAGTACTTC.

This chain connects TRBV4-1 to TRBJ2-3, with 11 bases aligning to TRBD2. The ends lost 6 bases at V and 6 bases at J; junction bases unmatched: 5. This CDR3 spans 14 amino acids. Germline V lookup: CDR1 MGHRA, CDR2 YSYEKL. The CDR3 DNA sequence: TGCGCCAGCAGGCGACTAGCGGGGATGGATACGCAGTATTTT. Protein: CASRRLAGMDTQYF.

This clonotype was detected only a few times. This chain links TRBV30 with TRBJ1-1; 7 bases are shared with TRBD1. With V trimmed by 3 bases and J by 6 bases, 10 bases remained unmatched. CDR3 length: 14 residues. Germline values: CDR1 GTSNPN, CDR2 SVGIG (reference sequence). The CDR3 is CAWRKGALKAEAFF. The CDR3 DNA sequence: TGTGCCTGGAGGAAGGGGGCGTTAAAAGCTGAAGCTTTCTTT. Full variable domain (rest looked up from reference TRBV30 and TRBJ1-1): SQTIHQWPATLVQPVGSPLSLECTVEGTSNPNLYWYRQAAGRGLQLLFYSVGIGQISSEVPQNLSASRPQDRQFILSSKKLLLSDSGFYLCAWRKGALKAEAFFGQGTRLTVV.

In this sample, this clonotype turned up a few times. The chain couples TRBV11-3 to TRBJ1-4, with D tentatively TRBD1 (5 bases). Looked up from germline, CDR1 is SGHNT and CDR2 is YENEEA. V was pared by 1 base and J by 0 bases, with 15 bases between. This CDR3 has 18 amino acids. CDR3 nucleotide sequence: TGTGCCAGCAGCTTAGCTCCGGGACGGGTAGCAACTAATGAAAAACTGTTTTTT. This gives the protein CASSLAPGRVATNEKLFF.

The V gene is TRBV20-1, the J gene TRBJ2-5; D unresolved. Trimming removed 6 bases from V and 2 bases from J, with 13 bases in between. The CDR3 is made up of 13 amino acids. Germline CDR1 is DFQATT and CDR2 is SNEGSKA (reference sequence). The DNA of the CDR3 is TGCAGTGCCCAATCGGTAGGACAAGAGACCCAGTACTTC. The encoded protein is CSAQSVGQETQYF.

This clonotype was seen ten or more times. CDR3 sequence (DNA): TGTGCCACCAGTGAAAGACAGGGGAGCTCCTACAATGAGCAGTTCTTC. Its translation is CATSERQGSSYNEQFF. The chain links TRBV24-1 to TRBJ2-1, with 8 bases lining up with TRBD1. V was pared by 4 bases and J by 0 bases, with 4 bases of the junction left unmatched. Germline lookup yields CDR1 KGHDR and CDR2 SFDVKD. This CDR3 comprises 16 residues.

This clonotype was detected many times. This chain uses TRBV28 with TRBJ1-1; D is uncertain. The V gene lost 8 bases and the J gene lost 4 bases, with 11 bases spanning the gap. Germline CDR1 reads MDHEN; CDR2 reads SYDVKM. The CDR3 has 12 residues. The CDR3 DNA follows: TGTGCCAGCCGATTAGGGCTCACTGAAGCTTTCTTT. Translated: CASRLGLTEAFF.

This clonotype was recorded many times. DNA for the CDR3: TGTGCCAGCAGCAAGGGGGGGCCGTATCAGCCCCAGCATTTT. It is translated as CASSKGGPYQPQHF. The genes are TRBV7-9 and TRBJ1-5; D possibly corresponds to TRBD1 (6 bases). The CDR3 is 14 residues long. CDR1 is SEHNR, CDR2 FQNEAQ, per germline (reference sequence). Trimming took off 5 bases at V and 5 bases at J, with 13 bases between the two ends.

This clonotype was observed at least ten times. V gene TRBV2 combines with J gene TRBJ1-2, with a weak D call TRBD1 (6 bases). V gave up 2 bases and J gave up 4 bases, with 14 bases separating them. The CDR3 runs to 15 residues. The germline V gene encodes CDR1 SNHLY and CDR2 FYNNEI. CDR3 sequence: CASSEMGGALYGYTF. The CDR3 DNA follows: TGTGCCAGCAGTGAAATGGGGGGGGCCCTCTATGGCTACACCTTC.

This clonotype was counted many times. The J gene is TRBJ2-5, the V gene TRBV11-3; D perhaps matches TRBD2 (5 bases). The CDR3 runs to 14 residues. The germline CDR1 and CDR2 sequences are SGHNT and YENEEA. With 6 bases removed from V and 5 bases from J, the gap between germline ends came to 16 bases. The CDR3 DNA is TGTGCCAGCAGACCACGGGGAGTGGCGGAGACCCAGTACTTC. Its translation: CASRPRGVAETQYF.

The chain recombines TRBV7-9 with TRBJ1-2; possible D gene TRBD1, 5 bases. The CDR3 is 16 amino acids. Germline CDR1 reads SEHNR; CDR2 reads FQNEAQ (reference sequence). V lost 5 bases to trimming and J lost 4 bases, with 20 bases between them. DNA of the CDR3: TGTGCCAGCAGCCCAAATCAGGCGGCAAGGGGCTATGGCTACACCTTC. Its translation: CASSPNQAARGYGYTF.

This clonotype was observed many times. J is TRBJ2-7 and V is TRBV6-1; D remains ambiguous. The CDR3 has 12 residues. Trimming pared 5 bases from V and 7 bases from J, leaving 12 bases between. Per germline, CDR1 MNHNS and CDR2 SASEGT. As DNA, the CDR3 is TGTGCCAGCAGTAGCGCCGGGCCAGAGCAGTACTTC. This codes for CASSSAGPEQYF.

This clonotype has only a few counts. The CDR3 DNA reads as TGTGCCAGCAGTCGCTACAGGGGCGCCTCGGGTGGCTACACCTTC. Residues: CASSRYRGASGGYTF. This chain links TRBV6-1 with TRBJ1-2; 7 bases fit TRBD1. Germline values: CDR1 MNHNS, CDR2 SASEGT. Germline trimming cut 5 bases from V and 7 bases from J; bases unmatched to any gene: 13. The CDR3 length is 15 residues.

This clonotype showed up many times. The J gene is TRBJ2-1, the V gene TRBV10-3, with 8 nucleotides matching TRBD2. J was trimmed by 9 bases and V by 10 bases; bases with no gene match: 8. The CDR3 runs 12 residues. The germline V gene has CDR1 ENHRY and CDR2 SYGVKD. CDR3 protein: CATGGPGIEQFF. As DNA, the CDR3 is TGTGCCACGGGGGGGCCTGGGATTGAGCAGTTCTTC.

The CDR3 region has the DNA TGTGCCCTAGACACATCGAACACCGGGGAGCTGTTTTTT. Translated: CALDTSNTGELFF. The chain uses TRBV30 and TRBJ2-2, with D unclear. Germline V gives CDR1 GTSNPN, CDR2 SVGIG (reference sequence). The CDR3 has 13 amino acids. Trimming pared 8 bases from V and 0 bases from J, leaving 10 bases between.